This T cell receptor (beta chain) was documented in a study of tumor-infiltrating lymphocytes in glioblastoma multiforme. Study results and limitations: Unequal TCR RNA per T cell might skew measured clone sizes. T cells were not sorted into functional subsets.

Concerning this clonotype itself: Its antigen is unidentified.

TCRB libraries came from RNA via three nested multiplex PCR rounds. TCRB cDNA was made from 0.4 to 0.6 ug total RNA. These TCRB libraries lack any described unique molecular identifiers. Via MiXCR, TCRdb re-called the multiplex PCR reads, giving one row per CDR3 protein. The table shows more than 12,000 distinct CDR3 sequences, with about 67% occurring only once. From germline, CDR1 is SGHKS and CDR2 YYEKEE (reference sequence). This CDR3 comprises 12 residues. This chain joins TRBV5-5 and TRBJ2-5; D may be TRBD1 or TRBD2 (6 bases each). The sample comprised brain tumor tissue. The source of this sequence is a male donor with glioblastoma. The DNA for the CDR3 is TGTATCAGCAGCTTCGGGGGCGAGACCCAGTACTTC. Translated: CISSFGGETQYF.